This T cell receptor (beta chain) was sequenced during a study of identical twins. This CDR3 has 17 residues. J gave up 2 bases and V 2 bases, and 5 bases lay outside the gene matches. Germline loops: CDR1 SGHNT, CDR2 YYREEE (reference sequence). Template switching introduced a universal primer site, and the cDNA bore unique molecular identifiers. TCRdb redid the calling of the 5' RACE reads with MiXCR, one entry per CDR3 protein. The table has around 480,000 distinct CDR3 sequences, roughly an eighth seen once. The same sample was also used in a study of yellow fever vaccine responses in identical twins.

The sequenced sample consisted of CD4+ T cells sorted from blood. The V and J genes are TRBV5-4 and TRBJ2-1; TRBD2 aligns across 12 bases. This TCR came from a woman between 18 and 30 years old in good health. DNA for the CDR3: TGTGCCAGCAGCTTAGGTCTAGCGGGGGGGACCTACAATGAGCAGTTCTTC. Translating it yields CASSLGLAGGTYNEQFF.